These 24 T cell receptor beta chains share one sample of origin, sequenced in a study of CD8 T cells in Susac syndrome. A quantity of about 0.5 to 1 ug RNA underwent reverse transcription using random hexamers. TCRdb re-called the immunoSEQ multiplex PCR reads with MiXCR, one entry per CDR3 protein. The top ten hold roughly 0.094% of the sample, which has 180,000 or so distinct CDR3 sequences, 90% to 95% seen once. Sequences were obtained from CD4+ T cells from PBMCs. These receptors originate from a human donor with multiple sclerosis.

V gene TRBV29-1 combines with J gene TRBJ2-1; no clear D gene. The CDR3 sequence is 12 residues long. From germline, CDR1 is SQVTM and CDR2 ANQGSEA. V lost 1 base and J 8 bases, leaving 9 bases between the germline ends. The chain's CDR3 is CSVEGTTHEQFF. The DNA of the CDR3 is TGCAGCGTTGAAGGGACCACCCATGAGCAGTTCTTC.

V and J are TRBV6-5 and TRBJ2-4; no firm D call. CDR1 and CDR2 from the germline V gene are MNHEY and SVGAGI. CDR3 size: 13 residues. Trimming took off 6 bases at V and 9 bases at J, with 15 bases between the two ends. CDR3: CASSPLGSAIQYF. As DNA, the CDR3 is TGTGCCAGCAGCCCCCTGGGGTCGGCCATTCAGTACTTC.

For the CDR3, the DNA is TGTGCCAGCTCCCCCGGGACTAGCGGGATATACGAGCAGTACTTC. It encodes CASSPGTSGIYEQYF. The V and J genes are TRBV18 and TRBJ2-7, with 13 bases matching TRBD2. This CDR3 comprises 15 residues. Germline CDR1 is KGHSH and CDR2 is LQKENI. The trim removed 6 bases at V and 4 bases at J, leaving 6 bases unmatched.

This sequence joins TRBV3-1 and TRBJ2-1; no firm D call. V lost 5 bases and J lost 3, with 8 bases in between. This CDR3 comprises 13 residues. The germline gives CDR1 LGHDT, CDR2 YNNKEL (reference sequence). The CDR3 spells CASSALGYNEQFF. The CDR3 DNA sequence: TGTGCCAGCAGCGCCCTAGGCTACAATGAGCAGTTCTTC.

The chain couples TRBV3-1 to TRBJ2-7; 7 bases are a match to TRBD1. The V gene end was trimmed by 4 bases and the J gene end by 0 bases; junction bases not matched to a gene: 9. The germline CDR1 and CDR2 sequences are LGHDT and YNNKEL (reference sequence). The CDR3 totals 16 residues. The CDR3 region is CASSPPSAGGSYEQYF. CDR3 DNA sequence: TGTGCCAGCAGCCCCCCGTCCGCAGGGGGCTCCTACGAGCAGTACTTC.

The chain combines TRBV4-1 with TRBJ1-1, with 10 bases identical to TRBD1. The length of the CDR3 is 15 residues. Germline V lookup: CDR1 MGHRA, CDR2 YSYEKL. With 5 bases clipped from V and 5 bases from J, the junction kept 8 bases outside the gene matches. The CDR3 sequence is CASSSPTGGETEAFF. In nucleotides, the CDR3 is TGCGCCAGCAGCTCCCCGACAGGGGGCGAGACTGAAGCTTTCTTT.

The rearrangement joins TRBV5-1 to TRBJ2-2; 15 nucleotides agree with TRBD2. With V trimmed by 5 bases and J by 5 bases, 4 bases remained unmatched. Germline CDR1 reads SGHRS; CDR2 reads YFSETQ. The length of the CDR3 is 16 residues. CDR3 sequence (DNA): TGCGCCAGCAGACCAGGGACTAGCGGGGGGACCGGGGAGCTGTTTTTT. It translates to CASRPGTSGGTGELFF.

The gene calls are TRBV9 and TRBJ1-6; 7 bases fit TRBD1. The CDR3 covers 13 residues. Germline CDR1 is SGDLS and CDR2 is YYNGEE. The ends lost 6 bases at V and 12 bases at J; junction bases unmatched: 9. The CDR3: CASNLQGVGPLHF. CDR3 nucleotide sequence: TGTGCCAGCAACCTCCAGGGGGTCGGACCCCTCCACTTT.

This chain's CDR3 is CASSLRHRANQPQHF. DNA of the CDR3: TGTGCCAGCAGCCTGCGGCACAGGGCCAATCAGCCCCAGCATTTT. This chain joins TRBV12-3 or TRBV12-4 and TRBJ1-5; possible D gene TRBD1, 6 bases. The CDR3 is made up of 15 amino acids. V lost 6 bases and J 3 bases, leaving 15 bases between the germline ends.

The V call is TRBV12-3 or TRBV12-4, the J call TRBJ2-1, with 13 bases that match TRBD2. Unmatched junction bases numbered 10, after V lost 3 bases and J lost 8 bases. This CDR3 comprises 17 residues. As DNA, the CDR3 is TGTGCCAGCAGTTTCGTGACTAGCGGGAGGATGATTGATGAGCAGTTCTTC. Translation gives CASSFVTSGRMIDEQFF.

This clonotype was counted once. V usage is TRBV9 and J usage is TRBJ2-3; a weak D match, TRBD2 (6 bases). Germline CDR1 and CDR2: SGDLS and YYNGEE. Trimming took off 3 bases at V and 2 bases at J, with 16 bases between the two ends. The CDR3 extends over 16 amino acids. DNA for the CDR3: TGTGCCAGCAGCGACCGGACTGGGAGGTCCACAGATACGCAGTATTTT. Translated, it gives CASSDRTGRSTDTQYF.

CDR3 DNA sequence: TGTGCCAGCAGCTTCGCTTCACTAAATGGCTACACCTTC. This sequence encodes CASSFASLNGYTF. The chain links TRBV7-9 to TRBJ1-2; D is unresolved. V lost 3 bases, J lost 6 bases, and 11 bases lay in between. The CDR3 extends over 13 amino acids. Germline V CDR1 and CDR2: SEHNR, FQNEAQ (reference sequence).

This rearrangement joins TRBV29-1 to TRBJ2-3, with unresolved D. The CDR3 runs 12 residues. Germline V gene lookup returns CDR1 SQVTM and CDR2 ANQGSEA. Trimming removed 7 bases at V and 2 bases at J, with 10 bases between. CDR3 nucleotide sequence: TGCAGCGGGGCTAGGGACACAGATACGCAGTATTTT. It translates to CSGARDTDTQYF.

The rearrangement links TRBV24-1 to TRBJ2-2, with D possibly TRBD1 on 5 matching bases. The CDR3 is made up of 15 amino acids. Trimming cost V 3 bases and J 2 bases, with 9 bases left between them. Germline-derived CDR1 and CDR2 are KGHDR and SFDVKD. DNA for the CDR3: TGTGCCACCAGTGATCGCGACAGAAACACCGGGGAGCTGTTTTTT. Amino acid sequence: CATSDRDRNTGELFF.

This chain uses TRBV7-8 with TRBJ2-7, with D perhaps assigned TRBD1 or TRBD2 (7 bases each). The germline gives CDR1 SGHVS, CDR2 FQNEAQ. V was pared by 8 bases and J by 3 bases, with 17 bases between. The CDR3 sequence is 14 residues long. CDR3 sequence: CASADREGIYEQYF. CDR3 nucleotides: TGTGCCAGCGCCGACAGGGAGGGGATCTACGAGCAGTACTTC.

The genes are TRBV20-1 and TRBJ1-2; D unclear. The germline V gene encodes CDR1 DFQATT and CDR2 SNEGSKA (reference sequence). The CDR3 sequence is 13 residues long. Trimming cost V 2 bases and J 2 bases, with 9 bases left between them. CDR3 in DNA: TGCAGTGCTAGACTCCGGGAGAACTATGGCTACACCTTC. Its protein is CSARLRENYGYTF.

This clonotype was counted once. This chain connects TRBV10-3 to TRBJ1-1; D not certain. This CDR3 is built from 14 residues. The V and J ends lost 1 base and 4 bases respectively, with 10 bases between them. Germline CDR1 and CDR2: ENHRY and SYGVKD. CDR3 sequence reads: CAISEWGSGTEAFF. CDR3 bases: TGTGCCATCAGTGAGTGGGGTTCTGGCACTGAAGCTTTCTTT.

The chain is built from TRBV18 and TRBJ2-1; 8 bases match TRBD1. Germline CDR1 KGHSH, CDR2 LQKENI. The CDR3 is made up of 12 amino acids. The ends lost 6 bases at V and 7 bases at J; junction bases unmatched: 2. CDR3 DNA sequence: TGTGCCAGCTCCAGGGGGCGAAATGAGCAGTTCTTC. It encodes CASSRGRNEQFF.

This chain joins TRBV20-1 and TRBJ2-3, with a weak D call TRBD2 (5 bases). Trimming removed 3 bases at V and 0 bases at J, with 13 bases between. CDR1 is DFQATT, CDR2 SNEGSKA, per germline (reference sequence). The CDR3 totals 15 residues. The DNA for the CDR3 is TGCAGTGCTAGTTGGACTCCTACTAGCACAGATACGCAGTATTTT. This gives the protein CSASWTPTSTDTQYF.

The chain has TRBV2 and TRBJ2-7; 8 nucleotides agree with TRBD1. V gave up 0 bases and J gave up 2 bases; unmatched junction bases: 6. The germline V gene has CDR1 SNHLY and CDR2 FYNNEI. This CDR3 region has 16 residues. The CDR3 loop reads CASSEAPGQGTYEQYF. The CDR3, as DNA: TGTGCCAGCAGTGAAGCGCCTGGACAGGGAACCTACGAGCAGTACTTC.

The chain employs TRBV12-3 or TRBV12-4 and TRBJ1-1; a weak D match, TRBD1 (5 bases). V was shortened by 6 bases and J by 6 bases, with 26 bases between the two germline ends. The CDR3 is made up of 17 amino acids. CDR3 nucleotides: TGTGCCAGCAGCCATGGAGCAGGGAATCTAAGGGGTGCTGAAGCTTTCTTT. This gives the protein CASSHGAGNLRGAEAFF.

The V call is TRBV3-1, the J call TRBJ2-5, with TRBD2 as a possible D gene (5 bases). CDR3 size: 14 residues. The V end lost 3 bases, the J end lost 4 bases, and 12 bases lay between the germline ends. CDR1 and CDR2 (germline): LGHDT, YNNKEL (reference sequence). The CDR3, as DNA: TGTGCCAGCAGCCAGGGGAGAAGGATAGAGACCCAGTACTTC. Its protein is CASSQGRRIETQYF.

The chain combines TRBV12-3 or TRBV12-4 with TRBJ2-7, with unresolved D. Trimming removed 8 bases from V and 1 base from J, with 12 bases in between. There are 13 residues in the CDR3. CDR3 sequence: CASRGGFSYEQYF. The CDR3 DNA is TGTGCCAGCCGAGGTGGATTTTCCTACGAGCAGTACTTC.

The V call is TRBV18, the J call TRBJ2-1, with TRBD2 identical over 11 bases. In germline, CDR1 is KGHSH, CDR2 LQKENI. CDR3 length: 14 residues. Trimming took 5 bases from V and 7 from J; bases not matched to a gene: 4. In DNA form, the CDR3 reads TGTGCCAGCTCAGTCTCTAGCGGGGGGAATGAGCAGTTCTTC. Protein sequence: CASSVSSGGNEQFF.